This record covers a single T cell receptor (beta chain). The data belong to a study of blood T cell repertoires in COVID-19. Method: immunoSEQ multiplex PCR; TCRdb's copy keeps in-frame clones and lacks some. The sample includes 25,000 to 35,000 clones, approximately 85% seen only once; the top ten take around 7%. The TCR sequence derives from a human donor in a cohort sampled during active COVID-19. The sequencing input was peripheral blood.

The CDR3 sequence: CASSLLPTGAEAYEQYF. DNA for the CDR3: TGTGCCAGCAGCTTATTACCGACAGGGGCGGAGGCCTACGAGCAGTACTTC. The chain is built from TRBV7-6 and TRBJ2-7, with 8 positions matching TRBD1. The CDR3 extends over 17 amino acids. V shed 2 bases and J 2 bases; nucleotides not matched to a gene: 11. The germline gives CDR1 SGHVS, CDR2 FNYEAQ.